This T cell receptor beta chain is drawn from a study of regulatory T cells in long-lasting Graves disease. The V gene lost 3 bases and the J gene lost 1 base, with 13 bases spanning the gap. Germline-derived CDR1 and CDR2 are SGHTA and FQGNSA. The CDR3 loop spans 16 amino acids. The table lists this clonotype with many counts. The authors built TCR beta libraries using iRepertoire HTBI primers and Arm-PCR of CDR3 regions. In the original analysis: Identified across the samples were 62 TRBV segments and about 14 TRBJ segments. MiXCR, applied by TCRdb to the multiplex PCR reads, yields one record per CDR3 protein. TCRdb's processing, not the authors', yielded these V and J calls. The sample consists of 500,000 to 700,000 distinct CDR3 sequences, less than 20% of them appearing once. As to time point: newly diagnosed GD, antithyroid drugs for less than 3 months. Following extraction of RNA from PBMCs, that RNA was used to make the TCR library.

These records were also assigned to another study, of T cells in Graves' hyperthyroidism and ophthalmopathy. That report notes: Researchers found most expanded thyroid clonotypes above 0.001 in blood as well.

This TCR derives from a woman younger than 45 with Graves disease. This sequence joins TRBV7-2 and TRBJ2-1; D unresolved. The sequences come from peripheral blood mononuclear cells (PBMCs), collected at new diagnosis, from a patient treated with antithyroid drugs. The chain's CDR3 is CASSFPERPSYNEQFF. The CDR3 bases are TGTGCCAGCAGCTTCCCAGAGAGGCCATCCTACAATGAGCAGTTCTTC.